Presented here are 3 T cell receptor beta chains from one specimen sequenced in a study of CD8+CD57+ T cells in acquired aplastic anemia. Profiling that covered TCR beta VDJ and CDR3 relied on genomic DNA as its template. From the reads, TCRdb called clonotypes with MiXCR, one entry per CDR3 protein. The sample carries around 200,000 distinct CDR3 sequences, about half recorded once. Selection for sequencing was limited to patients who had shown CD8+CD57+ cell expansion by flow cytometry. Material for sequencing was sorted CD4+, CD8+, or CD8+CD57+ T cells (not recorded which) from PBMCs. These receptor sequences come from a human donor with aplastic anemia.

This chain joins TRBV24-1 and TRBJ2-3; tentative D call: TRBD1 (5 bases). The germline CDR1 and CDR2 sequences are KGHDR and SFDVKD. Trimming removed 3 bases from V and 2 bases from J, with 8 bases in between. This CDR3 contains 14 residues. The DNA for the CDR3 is TGTGCCACCAGTGATGAAGGGGCCACAGATACGCAGTATTTT. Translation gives CATSDEGATDTQYF.

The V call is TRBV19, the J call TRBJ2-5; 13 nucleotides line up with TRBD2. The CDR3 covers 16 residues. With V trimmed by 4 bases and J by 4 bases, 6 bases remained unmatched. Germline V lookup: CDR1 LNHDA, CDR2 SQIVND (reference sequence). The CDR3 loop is CASSTRLAGGRETQYF. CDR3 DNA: TGTGCCAGTAGTACCCGACTAGCGGGAGGAAGAGAGACCCAGTACTTC.

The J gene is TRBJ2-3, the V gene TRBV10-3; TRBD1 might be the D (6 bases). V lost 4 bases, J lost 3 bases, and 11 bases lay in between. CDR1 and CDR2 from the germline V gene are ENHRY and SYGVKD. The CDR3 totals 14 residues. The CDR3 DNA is TGTGCCATCAGTGGTCCGGACAGAACAGATACGCAGTATTTT. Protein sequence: CAISGPDRTDTQYF.